A selection of T cell receptor beta chains follows, all from one sample in a study of OX40 agonist ivuxolimab in advanced cancers. Measured with immunoSEQ multiplex PCR; TCRdb has only the in-frame clones, and not every one. The table has around 90,000 clones, approximately 90% seen once. The source was CD4+ or CD8+ T cells sorted from blood, collected in a trial of the OX40 agonist ivuxolimab. Receptors originate from an adult with an advanced solid tumor such as melanoma, head and neck, liver or kidney cancer. CDR3s include the opening cysteine and the closing phenylalanine or tryptophan. D genes are given only for firm matches. A row's size may be missing; if present it is once, few, many or a size class.

>TRBV11-3|NA|TRBD2|TRBJ2-1
CASSLDGGTPGDGQFF
TGTGCCAGCAGCTTAGACGGGGGGACCCCAGGAGACGGGCAGTTCTTC
>TRBV7-2|NA|TRBD2|TRBJ2-5
CASSTQARERETQYF
TGTGCCAGCAGCACGCAGGCGCGGGAGCGGGAGACCCAGTACTTC
>TRBV28|NA|NA|TRBJ2-5
CASSLFRETQYF
TGTGCCAGCAGTTTATTTAGGGAGACCCAGTACTTC
>TRBV11-3|NA|NA|TRBJ1-2
CASSLRSNYGYTF
TGTGCCAGCAGCTTACGGAGTAACTATGGCTACACCTTC
>TRBV23-1|once|NA|TRBJ2-2
CASSQSRGDTANTGELFF
TGCGCCAGCAGTCAATCTCGGGGGGACACTGCGAACACCGGGGAGCTGTTTTTT
>TRBV28|NA|NA|TRBJ1-1
CASSSGPGAFF
TGTGCCAGCAGTTCCGGGCCGGGGGCTTTCTTT
>TRBV25-1|NA|TRBD2|TRBJ2-5
CASSDWLAGRETQYF
TGTGCCAGCAGTGATTGGCTAGCGGGGAGGGAGACCCAGTACTTC
>TRBV18|NA|NA|TRBJ1-1
CASSPPQAGPNTEAFF
TGTGCCAGCTCACCCCCCCAGGCCGGACCGAACACTGAAGCTTTCTTT
>TRBV6-6|NA|NA|TRBJ1-2
CASSYSRTSEYGYTF
TGTGCCAGCAGTTACTCACGAACATCGGAGTATGGCTACACCTTC
>TRBV9|NA|NA|TRBJ1-3
CASSSGNTIYF
TGTGCCAGCAGCTCCGGAAACACCATATATTTT
>TRBV28|NA|TRBD1|TRBJ1-2
CASSLGTGGGYTF
TGTGCCAGCAGTCTCGGGACAGGGGGTGGCTACACCTTC
>TRBV29-1|NA|TRBD2|TRBJ2-2
CSVESRAGANTGELFF
TGCAGCGTTGAATCCAGGGCGGGAGCTAACACCGGGGAGCTGTTTTTT
>TRBV10-3|NA|NA|TRBJ2-7
CAISAGLNYEQYF
TGTGCCATCAGTGCGGGCTTAAACTACGAGCAGTACTTC
>TRBV14|NA|NA|TRBJ1-1
CASSPRLGGTDEAFF
TGTGCCAGCAGCCCCCGATTGGGGGGAACTGATGAAGCTTTCTTT